This entry is about one T cell receptor (beta chain). Its matching antigen is unknown. This CDR3 region has 13 residues. With 1 base removed from V and 12 bases from J, the gap between germline ends came to 13 bases. Germline CDR1 is SGHAT and CDR2 is FQNNGV. Sequencing of TCR beta covered CD8+ and CD4+ T cells obtained from blood. Multiple sclerosis controls were treatment-naive patients with stable or active relapsing-remitting disease. The data belong to a study of CD8 T cells in Susac syndrome. Study outcomes and limitations: Acknowledgment was made by the study that its TCR sequencing and HLA analysis involved a relatively small number of individuals.

Reverse transcription used 0.5 to 1 ug RNA and random hexamers. The TCR beta CDR3 was amplified by immunoSEQ multiplex PCR across 54 Vbeta, 13 Jbeta. TCRdb ran MiXCR on the immunoSEQ multiplex PCR reads and lists one entry per CDR3 protein. The sample includes fewer than 350,000 distinct CDR3 sequences, roughly 85% of them seen just once. The sequencing sample was made of CD8+ T cells from PBMCs. The chain recombines TRBV11-2 with TRBJ2-1; a possible D gene is TRBD2 (6 bases). The sequence derives from a human donor with multiple sclerosis. This chain's CDR3 is CASSLVGGEGQFF. The CDR3 DNA follows: TGTGCCAGCAGCTTAGTGGGGGGAGAGGGGCAGTTCTTC. Combining the CDR3 with reference TRBV11-2 and TRBJ2-1 gives the whole variable domain EAGVAQSPRYKIIEKRQSVAFWCNPISGHATLYWYQQILGQGPKLLIQFQNNGVVDDSQLPKDRFSAERLKGVDSTLKIQPAKLEDSAVYLCASSLVGGEGQFFGPGTRLTVL.